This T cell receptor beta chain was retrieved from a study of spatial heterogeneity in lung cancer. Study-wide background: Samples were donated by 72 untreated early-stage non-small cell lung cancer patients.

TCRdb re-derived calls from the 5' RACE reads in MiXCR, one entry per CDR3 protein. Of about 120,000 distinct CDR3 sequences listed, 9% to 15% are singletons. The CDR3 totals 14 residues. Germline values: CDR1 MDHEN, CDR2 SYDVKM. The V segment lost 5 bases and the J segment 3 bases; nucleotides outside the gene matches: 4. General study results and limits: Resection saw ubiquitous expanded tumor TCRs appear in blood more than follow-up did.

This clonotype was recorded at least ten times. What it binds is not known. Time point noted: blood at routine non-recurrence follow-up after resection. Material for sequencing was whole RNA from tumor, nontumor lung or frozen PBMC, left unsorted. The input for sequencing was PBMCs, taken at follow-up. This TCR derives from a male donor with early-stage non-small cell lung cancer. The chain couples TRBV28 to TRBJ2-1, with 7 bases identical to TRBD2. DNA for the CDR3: TGTGCCAGCAGTATCCTAGCGGTCTACAATGAGCAGTTCTTC. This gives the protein CASSILAVYNEQFF.